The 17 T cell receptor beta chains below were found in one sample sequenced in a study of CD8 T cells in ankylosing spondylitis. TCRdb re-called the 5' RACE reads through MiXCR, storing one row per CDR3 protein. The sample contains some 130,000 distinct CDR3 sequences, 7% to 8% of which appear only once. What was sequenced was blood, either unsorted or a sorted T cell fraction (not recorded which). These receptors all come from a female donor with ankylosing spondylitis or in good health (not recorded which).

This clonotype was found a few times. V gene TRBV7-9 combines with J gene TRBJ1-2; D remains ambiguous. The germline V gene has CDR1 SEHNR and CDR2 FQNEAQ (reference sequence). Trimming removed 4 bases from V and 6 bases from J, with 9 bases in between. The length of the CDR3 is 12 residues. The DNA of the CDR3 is TGTGCCAGCAGCTCTACGACACATGGCTACACCTTC. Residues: CASSSTTHGYTF. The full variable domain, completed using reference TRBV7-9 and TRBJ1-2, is DTGVSQNPRHKITKRGQNVTFRCDPISEHNRLYWYRQTLGQGPEFLTYFQNEAQLEKSRLLSDRFSAERPKGSFSTLEIQRTEQGDSAMYLCASSSTTHGYTFGSGTRLTVV.

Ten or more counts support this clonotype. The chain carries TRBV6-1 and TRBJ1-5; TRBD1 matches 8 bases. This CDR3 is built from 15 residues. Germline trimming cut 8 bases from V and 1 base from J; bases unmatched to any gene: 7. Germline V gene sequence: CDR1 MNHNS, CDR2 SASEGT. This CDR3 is CASRGQGESNQPQHF. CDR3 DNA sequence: TGTGCCAGCCGAGGACAGGGAGAGAGCAATCAGCCCCAGCATTTT.

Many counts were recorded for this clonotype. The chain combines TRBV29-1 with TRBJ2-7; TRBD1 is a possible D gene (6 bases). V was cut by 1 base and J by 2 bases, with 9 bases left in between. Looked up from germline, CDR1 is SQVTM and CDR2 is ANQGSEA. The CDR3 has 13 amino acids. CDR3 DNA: TGCAGCGTTGAAGGAGGGGACACCTACGAGCAGTACTTC. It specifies CSVEGGDTYEQYF.

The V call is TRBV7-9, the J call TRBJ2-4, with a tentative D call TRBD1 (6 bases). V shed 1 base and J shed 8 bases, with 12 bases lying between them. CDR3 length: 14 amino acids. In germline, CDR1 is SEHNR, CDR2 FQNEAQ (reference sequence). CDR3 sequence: CASSLVRGEDIQYF. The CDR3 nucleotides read TGTGCCAGCAGCTTAGTCAGGGGCGAGGACATTCAGTACTTC.

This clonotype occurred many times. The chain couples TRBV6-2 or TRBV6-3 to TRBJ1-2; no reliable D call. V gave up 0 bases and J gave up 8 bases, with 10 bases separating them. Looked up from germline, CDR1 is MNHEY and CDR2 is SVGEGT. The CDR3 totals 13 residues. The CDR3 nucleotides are TGTGCCAGCAGTTACTCAGTAGCGTGGGGCTACACCTTC. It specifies CASSYSVAWGYTF.

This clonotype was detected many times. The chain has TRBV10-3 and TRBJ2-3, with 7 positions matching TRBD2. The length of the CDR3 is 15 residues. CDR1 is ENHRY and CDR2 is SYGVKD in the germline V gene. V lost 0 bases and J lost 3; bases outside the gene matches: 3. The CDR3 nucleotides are TGTGCCATCAGTGAGTCCAATAGCGGGACAGATACGCAGTATTTT. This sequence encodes CAISESNSGTDTQYF.

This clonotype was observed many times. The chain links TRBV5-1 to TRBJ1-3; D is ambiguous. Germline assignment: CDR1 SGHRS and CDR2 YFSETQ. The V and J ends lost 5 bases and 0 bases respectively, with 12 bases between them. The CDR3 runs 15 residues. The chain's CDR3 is CASRPDGFSGNTIYF. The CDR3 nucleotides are TGCGCCAGCAGACCGGACGGCTTCTCTGGAAACACCATATATTTT.

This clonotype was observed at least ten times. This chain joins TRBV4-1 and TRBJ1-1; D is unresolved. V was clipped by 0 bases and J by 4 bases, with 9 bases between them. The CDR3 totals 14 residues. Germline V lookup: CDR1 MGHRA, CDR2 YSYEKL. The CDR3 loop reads CASSQDRVATEAFF. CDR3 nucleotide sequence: TGCGCCAGCAGCCAAGATAGGGTCGCCACTGAAGCTTTCTTT.

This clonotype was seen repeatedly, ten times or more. Written as DNA, the CDR3 is TGCAGCGTTTCGTCCCCTGTGGGATACCACTACGAGCAGTACTTC. This sequence encodes CSVSSPVGYHYEQYF. The genes are TRBV29-1 and TRBJ2-7; D not certain. Germline V gene sequence: CDR1 SQVTM, CDR2 ANQGSEA. V lost 5 bases, J lost 3 bases, and 20 bases lay in between. CDR3 length: 15 amino acids.

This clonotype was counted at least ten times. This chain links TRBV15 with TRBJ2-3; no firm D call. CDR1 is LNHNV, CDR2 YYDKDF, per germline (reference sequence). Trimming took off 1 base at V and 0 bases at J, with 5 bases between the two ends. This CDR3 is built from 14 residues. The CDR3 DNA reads TGTGCCACCAGCAGAGTAGGCAGCACAGATACGCAGTATTTT. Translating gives CATSRVGSTDTQYF.

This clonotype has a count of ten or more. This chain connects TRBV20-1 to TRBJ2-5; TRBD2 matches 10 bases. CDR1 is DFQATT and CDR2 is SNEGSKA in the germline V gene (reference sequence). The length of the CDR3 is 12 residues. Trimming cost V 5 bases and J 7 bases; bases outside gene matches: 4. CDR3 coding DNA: TGCAGTGCTCCCCGGACTAGCGGGACCCAGTACTTC. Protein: CSAPRTSGTQYF.

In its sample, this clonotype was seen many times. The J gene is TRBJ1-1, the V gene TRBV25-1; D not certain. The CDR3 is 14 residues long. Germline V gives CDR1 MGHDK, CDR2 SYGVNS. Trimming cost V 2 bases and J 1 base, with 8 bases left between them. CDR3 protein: CASSEHSSNTEAFF. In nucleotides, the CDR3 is TGTGCCAGCAGTGAACACAGTTCGAACACTGAAGCTTTCTTT.

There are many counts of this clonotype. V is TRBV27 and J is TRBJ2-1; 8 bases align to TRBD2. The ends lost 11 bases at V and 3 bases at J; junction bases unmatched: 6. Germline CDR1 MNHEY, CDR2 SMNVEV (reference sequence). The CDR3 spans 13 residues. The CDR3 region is CASRGGFYNEQFF. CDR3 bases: TGTGCCTCCCGGGGGGGATTCTACAATGAGCAGTTCTTC.

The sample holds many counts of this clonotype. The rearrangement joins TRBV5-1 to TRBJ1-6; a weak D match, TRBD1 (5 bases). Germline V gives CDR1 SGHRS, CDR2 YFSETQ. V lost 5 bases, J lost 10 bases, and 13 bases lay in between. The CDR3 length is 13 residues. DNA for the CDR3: TGCGCCAGCAGTCCAACGGGGGGATCACCCCTCCACTTT. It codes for CASSPTGGSPLHF.

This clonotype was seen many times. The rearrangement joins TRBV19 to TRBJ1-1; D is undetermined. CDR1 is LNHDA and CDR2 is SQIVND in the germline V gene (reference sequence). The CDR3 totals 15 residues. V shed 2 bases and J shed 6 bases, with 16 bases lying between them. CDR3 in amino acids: CASSISLEGLPEAFF. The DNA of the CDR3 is TGTGCCAGTAGTATATCCCTGGAAGGGCTCCCTGAAGCTTTCTTT.

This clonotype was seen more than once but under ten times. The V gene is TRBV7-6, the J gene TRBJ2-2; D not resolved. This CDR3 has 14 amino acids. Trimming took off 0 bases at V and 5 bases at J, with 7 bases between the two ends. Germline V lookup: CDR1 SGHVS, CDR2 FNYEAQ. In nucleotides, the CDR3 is TGTGCCAGCAGCTTAGCGCGTAGAACCGGGGAGCTGTTTTTT. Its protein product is CASSLARRTGELFF.

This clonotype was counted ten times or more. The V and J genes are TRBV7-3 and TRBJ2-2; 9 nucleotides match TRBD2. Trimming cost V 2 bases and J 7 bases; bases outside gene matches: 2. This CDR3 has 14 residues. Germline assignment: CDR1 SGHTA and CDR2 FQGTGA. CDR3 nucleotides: TGTGCCAGCAGCTTAGGACTAGCGAGCGGGGAGCTGTTTTTT. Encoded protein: CASSLGLASGELFF.